The clone carrying this TCR beta chain is medium-sized in the sample. What it recognizes is unknown. Peripheral blood genomic DNA, not sorted cells or RNA, was the template. A mixed TRB-A/B primer pool amplified rearranged TRB by multiplex touch-down PCR. TCRdb itself ran the multiplex PCR reads through MiXCR, one entry per CDR3 protein. The sample lists 890 or so distinct CDR3 sequences, about 20% seen once, with 35% to 55% in the top ten. This specimen belongs to a study of T cell repertoires in aging, cancer and after chemotherapy. Overall study: Paired samples before and after chemotherapy came from chronic lymphocytic leukemia patients on fludarabine- or bendamustine-based regimens.

Findings and caveats of the study: Rebound thymic output was suggested by rising median generation probability during chemotherapy in each cancer cohort. Hematological cancer patients had lymphoid organ infiltration that may impair thymic emigration or T cell expansion. Age-matched healthy donors had significantly more diverse, less clonal blood TCR repertoires than untreated cancer patients.

The CDR3 loop spans 15 amino acids. V lost 6 bases and J lost 7; bases outside the gene matches: 11. The germline CDR1 and CDR2 sequences are MNHNS and SASEGT. The chain is built from TRBV6-1 and TRBJ2-1; TRBD2 matches 8 bases. Source material: blood. This TCR came from a human donor with a blood cancer. The CDR3 region is CASRALTGGGNEQFF. CDR3 DNA: TGTGCCAGCAGGGCCTTAACGGGAGGGGGGAATGAGCAGTTCTTC.